This TCR beta chain was identified during a study of cytomegalovirus exposure and HLA in healthy donors. At the level of the study: For the approximately 390 genotyped donors, 75% to 90% fell within the Caucasian-associated ancestry cluster. Study findings and constraints: Accurate prediction of HLA-A and HLA-B alleles (for most subjects) was reportedly achieved from TCR beta sequences. The study flagged approximately 180 TCR beta chains as cytomegalovirus-associated. Analysis was carried out at a later point, and it linked a missense DCLRE1C variant to TCR beta V- and J-gene trimming.

The PCR ran on 60 Vbeta and 13 Jbeta primers. Here immunoSEQ multiplex PCR was the method, and the copy in TCRdb shows in-frame clones only, minus some. The sample lists about 100,000 clones; approximately 76% were seen once. V lost 1 base and J lost 4, with 10 bases in between. Per the germline V gene, CDR1 is SGHAT and CDR2 is FQNNGV. The CDR3 is 14 amino acids. As to this clone: Its antigen is currently unknown.

Sequenced: PBMCs. The TCR was taken from a middle-aged man in good health and CMV-seropositive. The V call is TRBV11-2, the J call TRBJ1-2, with D possibly TRBD1 on 6 matching bases. CDR3 amino acids: CASSLGDKGYGYTF. As DNA, the CDR3 is TGTGCCAGCAGCTTAGGGGACAAAGGCTATGGCTACACCTTC. The full variable domain, in which reference TRBV11-2 and TRBJ1-2 provide the parts outside the CDR3, is EAGVAQSPRYKIIEKRQSVAFWCNPISGHATLYWYQQILGQGPKLLIQFQNNGVVDDSQLPKDRFSAERLKGVDSTLKIQPAKLEDSAVYLCASSLGDKGYGYTFGSGTRLTVV.